One and the same sample provided the 25 T cell receptor beta chains below, sequenced in a study of low-dose radiotherapy and immunotherapy resistance in tumors. Primers targeting TRAV and TRBV primed first-strand cDNA, covering alpha and beta chains. Over roughly 18 PCR cycles, TCRs were amplified from a constant-region primer and V-primer adapter. TCRdb recomputed calls from the reads with MiXCR, one row per CDR3 protein. The profile shows roughly 8,700 distinct CDR3 sequences, almost 70% of them singletons. The receptors shown here come from a human donor with advanced metastatic prostate, ovarian, gallbladder or colorectal cancer (not recorded which). This table probably holds off-target reads from a library built for another chain.

J is TRBJ2-1 and V is TRBV5-4; 8 nucleotides match TRBD2. After removal of 4 bases from V and 6 bases from J, the junction contained 3 bases not matched to a gene. The germline gives CDR1 SGHNT, CDR2 YYREEE (reference sequence). The CDR3 has 13 residues. The DNA for the CDR3 is TGTGCCAGCAGCATACTAGCGGTCAATGAGCAGTTCTTC. Amino acids: CASSILAVNEQFF. The whole variable domain, remainder taken from reference TRBV5-4 and TRBJ2-1, is ETGVTQSPTHLIKTRGQQVTLRCSSQSGHNTVSWYQQALGQGPQFIFQYYREEENGRGNFPPRFSGLQFPNYSSELNVNALELDDSALYLCASSILAVNEQFFGPGTRLTVL.

The chain recombines TRBV29-1 with TRBJ2-1; 11 nucleotides match TRBD1. J was trimmed by 9 bases and V by 4 bases; bases with no gene match: 5. Germline loops: CDR1 SQVTM, CDR2 ANQGSEA. The CDR3 has 13 amino acids. CDR3 sequence reads: CSVADRGLGEQFF. For the CDR3, the DNA is TGCAGCGTTGCGGACAGGGGGCTGGGTGAGCAGTTCTTC.

This clonotype was seen just once. The rearrangement uses TRBV7-2 and TRBJ2-3; maybe TRBD1 (5 bases). Trimming took 1 base from V and 4 from J, leaving 9 bases between them. This CDR3 has 14 residues. Germline V CDR1 and CDR2: SGHTA, FQGNSA. CDR3 region: CASSLGLGADTQYF. The CDR3 nucleotides read TGTGCCAGCAGCTTAGGTTTAGGGGCAGATACGCAGTATTTT.

This clonotype was seen a handful of times. The V call is TRBV28, the J call TRBJ2-7; 8 positions match TRBD1. The CDR3 consists of 15 residues. The J segment lost 5 bases and the V segment lost 2 bases, leaving 8 bases of the junction unmatched. The V gene's germline CDR1 is MDHEN and CDR2 SYDVKM. This CDR3 reads CASSLVTGGNDEQYF. CDR3 nucleotide sequence: TGTGCCAGCAGTTTAGTTACAGGGGGAAACGACGAGCAGTACTTC.

The V and J genes are TRBV5-1 and TRBJ1-3; 7 nucleotides align to TRBD1. CDR1 is SGHRS, CDR2 YFSETQ, per germline. V lost 4 bases to trimming and J lost 4 bases; unmatched junction nucleotides: 5. The CDR3 spans 14 residues. The CDR3 DNA reads TGCGCCAGCAGCACCGGGACAGCCGGAAACACCATATATTTT. Protein sequence: CASSTGTAGNTIYF.

The V and J genes are TRBV2 and TRBJ1-2, with unresolved D. CDR3 length: 13 amino acids. Germline-derived CDR1 and CDR2 are SNHLY and FYNNEI. V was trimmed by 2 bases and J by 4 bases, leaving 8 bases between them. CDR3 in amino acids: CASSERAAYGYTF. The CDR3 coding sequence is TGTGCCAGCAGTGAAAGGGCCGCCTATGGCTACACCTTC.

The rearrangement links TRBV11-2 to TRBJ2-1; TRBD2 agrees at 7 bases. The germline V gene has CDR1 SGHAT and CDR2 FQNNGV. The CDR3 has 15 amino acids. Trimming at V came to 0 bases and at J to 10 bases, leaving 9 bases not matched to a gene. DNA of the CDR3: TGTGCCAGCAGCTTAGATGGAGGTGGTAGCGGGGAGCAGTTCTTC. Translating gives CASSLDGGGSGEQFF.

The chain links TRBV29-1 to TRBJ2-7; possibly TRBD1 or TRBD2 for D (5 bases each). Germline CDR1 is SQVTM and CDR2 is ANQGSEA. The CDR3 totals 12 residues. Trimming removed 5 bases from V and 3 bases from J, with 11 bases in between. The CDR3 DNA sequence: TGCAGCGTTCCGGGACGGCTCTACGAGCAGTACTTC. Translated, it gives CSVPGRLYEQYF.

This clonotype was seen a few times. The chain couples TRBV5-4 to TRBJ2-1; D not certain. Trimming stripped 3 bases from V and 6 bases from J, with 13 bases between. Germline V gene sequence: CDR1 SGHNT, CDR2 YYREEE (reference sequence). CDR3 length: 14 amino acids. The CDR3 here is CASSSPGDFNEQFF. CDR3 nucleotides: TGTGCCAGCAGCTCCCCGGGCGATTTCAATGAGCAGTTCTTC.

The genes are TRBV9 and TRBJ2-5, with D perhaps TRBD2 (5 bases). V lost 2 bases, J lost 5 bases, and 10 bases lay in between. The germline V gene has CDR1 SGDLS and CDR2 YYNGEE. The length of the CDR3 is 13 residues. Here the CDR3 DNA reads TGTGCCAGCAGCGTTCAGGACTTCGAGACCCAGTACTTC. It is translated as CASSVQDFETQYF.

V usage is TRBV7-6 and J usage is TRBJ2-7; either TRBD1 or TRBD2 may fit D (5 bases each). Trimming cost V 5 bases and J 7 bases, with 18 bases left between them. Germline V gene sequence: CDR1 SGHVS, CDR2 FNYEAQ. CDR3 length: 14 amino acids. In DNA, the CDR3 is TGTGCCAGCAGCCGAGACGTCGAGGGGTATGAGCAGTACTTC. Its protein is CASSRDVEGYEQYF.

The chain couples TRBV7-9 to TRBJ2-3, with unresolved D. Trimming cost V 1 base and J 7 bases, with 12 bases left between them. The CDR3 sequence is 14 residues long. Germline-derived CDR1 and CDR2 are SEHNR and FQNEAQ (reference sequence). CDR3 nucleotide sequence: TGTGCCAGCAGCTTAGTTAGCCTATTGAATACGCAGTATTTT. Protein sequence: CASSLVSLLNTQYF.

In this sample, this clonotype turned up once. This chain joins TRBV5-1 and TRBJ1-1; 7 bases agree with TRBD1. J lost 6 bases, V lost 0 bases, and 14 bases had no gene match. The CDR3 covers 17 residues. Per germline, CDR1 SGHRS and CDR2 YFSETQ. The CDR3 DNA reads TGCGCCAGCAGCTTGGCCCTGACAGGGACGTTTTTTGCTGAAGCTTTCTTT. Protein product: CASSLALTGTFFAEAFF. Based on the CDR3 plus reference TRBV5-1 and TRBJ1-1, the full variable domain is KAGVTQTPRYLIKTRGQQVTLSCSPISGHRSVSWYQQTPGQGLQFLFEYFSETQRNKGNFPGRFSGRQFSNSRSEMNVSTLELGDSALYLCASSLALTGTFFAEAFFGQGTRLTVV.

This clonotype was seen once. The chain links TRBV11-2 to TRBJ2-2; 9 nucleotides agree with TRBD1. The CDR3 consists of 16 residues. Per germline, CDR1 SGHAT and CDR2 FQNNGV. Losses at the gene ends were 6 bases for V and 3 bases for J; bases not matched to a gene: 8. The CDR3 loop is CASSRPGQGYTGELFF. CDR3 DNA sequence: TGTGCCAGCAGTCGACCTGGACAGGGGTACACCGGGGAGCTGTTTTTT.

This chain links TRBV19 with TRBJ2-5; the match to TRBD1 covers 7 bases. The trim removed 10 bases at V and 6 bases at J, leaving 14 bases unmatched. CDR3 length: 14 residues. Looked up from germline, CDR1 is LNHDA and CDR2 is SQIVND (reference sequence). The CDR3 loop is CATTEQGLTKTQYF. The CDR3 coding sequence is TGTGCCACCACCGAACAGGGGTTAACGAAGACCCAGTACTTC.

This clonotype turned up a few times. The junction differs from germline at one of its ends, possibly a read error. V is TRBV28 and J is TRBJ1-2; 8 bases line up with TRBD1. The CDR3 is 15 residues long. The germline gives CDR1 MDHEN, CDR2 SYDVKM. The CDR3 sequence is CASSLSRGQGSGYTF. DNA of the CDR3: TGTGCCAGTAGTTTAAGCAGGGGGCAGGGGAGTGGCTACACCTTC.

This clonotype was detected only a few times. This rearrangement joins TRBV29-1 to TRBJ2-3; D might be TRBD2 (5 bases). V lost 7 bases and J lost 2, with 16 bases in between. The germline gives CDR1 SQVTM, CDR2 ANQGSEA. The CDR3 is 14 residues long. The CDR3 is CSAPGPGNTDTQYF. For the CDR3, the DNA is TGCAGCGCCCCCGGTCCGGGAAACACAGATACGCAGTATTTT.

This chain connects TRBV7-6 to TRBJ2-1, with D perhaps TRBD2 (6 bases). Trimming pared 0 bases from V and 0 bases from J, leaving 9 bases between. There are 16 residues in the CDR3. CDR1 is SGHVS, CDR2 FNYEAQ, per germline. DNA for the CDR3: TGTGCCAGCAGCTTAGCTCGGGGGAGCTCCTACAATGAGCAGTTCTTC. Translation gives CASSLARGSSYNEQFF.

The V gene is TRBV5-6, the J gene TRBJ1-6; D call uncertain. CDR3 length: 17 amino acids. Trimming removed 4 bases from V and 0 bases from J, with 14 bases in between. Germline CDR1 and CDR2: SGHDT and YYEEEE. In nucleotides, the CDR3 is TGTGCCAGCAGCGAGGGAACTGCCGGCTCCTATAATTCACCCCTCCACTTT. Amino acid sequence: CASSEGTAGSYNSPLHF.

The V and J genes are TRBV10-2 and TRBJ2-7; D perhaps matches TRBD1 (6 bases). V was pared by 3 bases and J by 5 bases, with 17 bases between. The CDR3 spans 15 residues. From germline, CDR1 is WSHSY and CDR2 SAAADI. CDR3 region: CASSDNQGRSDEQYF. CDR3 nucleotides: TGCGCCAGCAGTGACAATCAGGGGCGATCCGACGAGCAGTACTTC.

The chain couples TRBV12-3 or TRBV12-4 to TRBJ2-3, with D possibly matching TRBD2 (5 bases). Trimming took off 5 bases at V and 4 bases at J, with 19 bases between the two ends. CDR3 size: 16 residues. CDR3 region: CASSMTTGFGADTQYF. CDR3 sequence (DNA): TGTGCCAGCAGTATGACGACGGGATTTGGGGCAGATACGCAGTATTTT.

Only a few counts were recorded for this clonotype. In DNA form, the CDR3 reads TGTGCCAGCAGTGGCTGGACAGGGCAAGACGAGCAGTACTTC. Amino acids: CASSGWTGQDEQYF. The chain uses TRBV2 and TRBJ2-7, with TRBD1 identical over 8 bases. The ends lost 4 bases at V and 5 bases at J; junction bases unmatched: 7. Germline CDR1 reads SNHLY; CDR2 reads FYNNEI. The CDR3 loop spans 14 amino acids.

This rearrangement joins TRBV7-9 to TRBJ2-1; TRBD2 aligns across 8 bases. V shed 5 bases and J 4 bases; nucleotides not matched to a gene: 13. The CDR3 extends over 17 amino acids. CDR1 SEHNR and CDR2 FQNEAQ come from the germline V gene (reference sequence). CDR3: CASSARPGLGPYNEQFF. As DNA, the CDR3 is TGTGCCAGCAGCGCCCGCCCGGGACTAGGGCCTTACAATGAGCAGTTCTTC.

The chain combines TRBV5-4 with TRBJ2-7, with TRBD2 matching 7 bases. Losses at the gene ends were 4 bases for V and 0 bases for J; bases not matched to a gene: 7. Per the germline V gene, CDR1 is SGHNT and CDR2 is YYREEE (reference sequence). The CDR3 has 15 amino acids. The DNA of the CDR3 is TGTGCCAGCAGCCGGGGAACTAGCGACTCCTACGAGCAGTACTTC. Translating gives CASSRGTSDSYEQYF.

The chain has TRBV18 and TRBJ2-1, with 9 bases matching TRBD1. This CDR3 region has 16 residues. In germline, CDR1 is KGHSH, CDR2 LQKENI. The trim removed 4 bases at V and 3 bases at J, leaving 7 bases unmatched. In nucleotides, the CDR3 is TGTGCCAGCTCACTTATGGGACAGGGCCTCTACAATGAGCAGTTCTTC. Protein product: CASSLMGQGLYNEQFF.